This T cell receptor (beta chain) appears in the sequencing data of a study of T cell repertoires in ileal Crohn's disease. Study-wide results and caveats: All patients with clonality above 26.8% had endoscopic recurrence. Clonal expansions were more frequent in active smokers than non-smokers at surgery.

On this clone: Antigen unknown.

J was trimmed by 15 bases and V by 6 bases; bases with no gene match: 6. Germline V gene lookup returns CDR1 SNHLY and CDR2 FYNNEI. This CDR3 comprises 12 residues. Clones were read by immunoSEQ multiplex PCR, and TCRdb kept only the in-frame ones, dropping some. The sample holds approximately 6,900 clones, over 80% seen once. This chain connects TRBV2 to TRBJ2-1; 12 bases map to TRBD2. The sample was ileal tissue. This TCR was recovered from an adult with Crohn's disease. CDR3 nucleotide sequence: TGTGCCAGCAGACCTAGCGGGAGGGCCGCGTTCTTC. Its protein is CASRPSGRAAFF.